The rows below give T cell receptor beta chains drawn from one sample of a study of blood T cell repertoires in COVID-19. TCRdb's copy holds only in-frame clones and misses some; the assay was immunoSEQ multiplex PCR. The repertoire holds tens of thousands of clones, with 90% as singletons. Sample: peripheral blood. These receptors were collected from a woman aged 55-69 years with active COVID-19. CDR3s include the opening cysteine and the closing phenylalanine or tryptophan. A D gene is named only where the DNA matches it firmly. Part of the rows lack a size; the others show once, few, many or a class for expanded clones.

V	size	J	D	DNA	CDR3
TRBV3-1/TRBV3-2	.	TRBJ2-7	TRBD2	TGTGCCAGCAGCCAAGTTAGGACTAGCGGGTCCTACGAGCAGTACTTC	CASSQVRTSGSYEQYF
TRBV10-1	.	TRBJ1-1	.	TGCGCCAGCAGCAAGGTTGGCGGAGGAGCTTTCTTT	CASSKVGGGAFF
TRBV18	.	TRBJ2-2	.	TGTGCCAGCTCGATCACCACACAGGTCGTCGGGGAGCTGTTTTTT	CASSITTQVVGELFF
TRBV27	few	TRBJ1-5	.	TGTGCCAGCAGTTGGGGGCGGGGGTTTAATCAGCCCCAGCATTTT	CASSWGRGFNQPQHF
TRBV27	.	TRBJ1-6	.	TGTGCCAGCAGTTTGTCATGGGGGCGGAGAAATTCACCCCTCCACTTT	CASSLSWGRRNSPLHF
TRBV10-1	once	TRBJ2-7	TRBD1	TGCGCCAGCAGCTTCCAGACAGGGGGCGGCGAGCAGTACTTC	CASSFQTGGGEQYF
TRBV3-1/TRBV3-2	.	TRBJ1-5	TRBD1	TGTGCCAGCAGCCAAGGGACAGGGCCCAATCAGCCCCAGCATTTT	CASSQGTGPNQPQHF
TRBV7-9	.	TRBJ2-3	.	TGTGCCAGCAGCTTAGCGACTGTGACAGATACGCAGTATTTT	CASSLATVTDTQYF
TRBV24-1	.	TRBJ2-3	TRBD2	TGTGCCACCAGTGGTCCGGACCCTACTAGCGGGGCGCTCACAGATACGCAGTATTTT	CATSGPDPTSGALTDTQYF
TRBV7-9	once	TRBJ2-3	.	TGTGCCAGCAGCCCGGACTGGGTAGCAGATACGCAGTATTTT	CASSPDWVADTQYF
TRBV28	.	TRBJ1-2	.	TGTGCCAGCAGTTTAGGGGCGGGGAACTATGGCTACACCTTC	CASSLGAGNYGYTF
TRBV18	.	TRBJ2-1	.	TGTGCCAGCTCACCGACAGCGAGCTCCTACAATGAGCAGTTCTTC	CASSPTASSYNEQFF
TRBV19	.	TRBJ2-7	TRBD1	TGTGCCAGTAGCCAGGGGGTGAGTTACGAGCAGTACTTC	CASSQGVSYEQYF
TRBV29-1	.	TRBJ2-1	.	TGCAGCGTTGAAGATGTAATGGGGAGGCAGTTCTTC	CSVEDVMGRQFF
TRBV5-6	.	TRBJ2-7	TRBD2	TGTGCCAGCAGCCCGGGGGGAGGGCTACGAGGGCAGTACTTC	CASSPGGGLRGQYF
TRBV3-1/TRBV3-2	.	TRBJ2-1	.	TGTGCCAGCAGCCTAGAACTAGGCAATGAGCAGTTCTTC	CASSLELGNEQFF
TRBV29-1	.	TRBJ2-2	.	TGCAGCGTCGCCCAGTCGTCCGGGGAGCTGTTTTTT	CSVAQSSGELFF
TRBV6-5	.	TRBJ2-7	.	TGTGCCAGCAGCCAGGCCGGGGATCAATCCTACGAGCAGTACTTC	CASSQAGDQSYEQYF
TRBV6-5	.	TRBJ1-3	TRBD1	TGTGCCAGCAAGTCGACAGGGGGCTCTGGAAACACCATATATTTT	CASKSTGGSGNTIYF
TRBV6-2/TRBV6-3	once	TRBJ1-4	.	TGTGCCAGCAGTCAACTTTCGGGTCCTGGTAATGAAAAACTGTTTTTT	CASSQLSGPGNEKLFF
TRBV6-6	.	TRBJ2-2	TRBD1	TGTGCCAGCAGCCGGACAGGGGTCACCGGGGAGCTGTTTTTT	CASSRTGVTGELFF
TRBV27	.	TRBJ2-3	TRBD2	TGTGCCAGCAGTTCTCCGGGACTAGTCACAGATACGCAGTATTTT	CASSSPGLVTDTQYF
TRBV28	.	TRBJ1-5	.	TGTGCCAGCAGTTTCTCGAACCTTCGGACAGTTAGCAATCAGCCCCAGCATTTT	CASSFSNLRTVSNQPQHF
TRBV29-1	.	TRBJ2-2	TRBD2	TGCAGCGTTGCCCACGGGAGGGCCGGGGCCGGGGAGCTGTTTTTT	CSVAHGRAGAGELFF
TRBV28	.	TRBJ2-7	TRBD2	TGTGCCAGCAGCCCCCGGGGGGGGATCGGTGAGCAGTACTTC	CASSPRGGIGEQYF
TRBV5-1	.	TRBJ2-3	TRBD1	TGCGCCAGCAGCTTGGGACAGGGAGATACGCAGTATTTT	CASSLGQGDTQYF
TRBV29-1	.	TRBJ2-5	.	TGCAGCGTTGGCGAAGACAGTGGAGGGGCCCAGTACTTC	CSVGEDSGGAQYF
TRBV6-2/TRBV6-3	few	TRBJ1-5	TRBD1	TGTGCCAGCAGTTTGGGGACAGGGGCACGCCAGCCCCAGCATTTT	CASSLGTGARQPQHF
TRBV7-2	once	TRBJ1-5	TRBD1	TGTGCCAGCAGCTCAAAGGAGGGGACAGGGAGTCAGCCCCAGCATTTT	CASSSKEGTGSQPQHF
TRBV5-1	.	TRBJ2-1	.	TGCGCCACCCACAAGGGGGGCAGAGCGGGAATGGTTTACAATGAGCAGTTCTTC	CATHKGGRAGMVYNEQFF
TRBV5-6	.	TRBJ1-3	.	TGTGCCAGCAGCCACATCTCCGGGAGGGTAATCTCTGGAAACACCATATATTTT	CASSHISGRVISGNTIYF
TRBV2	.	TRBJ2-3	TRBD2	TGTGCCAGCACTCGTAAACCGGGACTAGCGGGAACCCGCACAGATACGCAGTATTTT	CASTRKPGLAGTRTDTQYF
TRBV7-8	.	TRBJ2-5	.	TGTGCCAGCAGCTTGTACAGCGAGACCCAGTACTTC	CASSLYSETQYF
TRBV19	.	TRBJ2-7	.	TGTGCCAGTAGTATTTCCAGGTTCTCCTACGAGCAGTACTTC	CASSISRFSYEQYF
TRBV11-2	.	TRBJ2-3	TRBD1	TGTGCCAGCACCGGGACAGGGGGCTTAACAGATACGCAGTATTTT	CASTGTGGLTDTQYF
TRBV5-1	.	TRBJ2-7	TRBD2	TGCGCCAGCAGCTCCTCCGGGACTAGTTACGAGCAGTACTTC	CASSSSGTSYEQYF
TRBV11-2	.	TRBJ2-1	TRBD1	TGTGCCAGCAGCTTAGGAAGGGGGCGCTCCTACAATGAGCAGTTCTTC	CASSLGRGRSYNEQFF
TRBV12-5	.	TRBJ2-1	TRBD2	TGTGCTAGTGGTCCCGGGACTAGCGCCACCTACAATGAGCAGTTCTTC	CASGPGTSATYNEQFF
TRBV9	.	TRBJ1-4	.	TGTGCCAGCAGCGTAGCGGGTACTGATGAAAAACTGTTTTTT	CASSVAGTDEKLFF
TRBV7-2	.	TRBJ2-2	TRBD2	TGTGCCAGCAGCGACGGACTAGCGGGCCGCACCGGGGAGCTGTTTTTT	CASSDGLAGRTGELFF
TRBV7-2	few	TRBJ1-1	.	TGTGCCAGCAGCTTAAAAATGGGCGCTTTCTTT	CASSLKMGAFF
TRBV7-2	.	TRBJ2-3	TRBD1	TGTGCCAGCAGCGATGGACAGGGCAGGGATACGCAGTATTTT	CASSDGQGRDTQYF
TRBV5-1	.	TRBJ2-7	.	TGCGCCAGCAGCTTGGACCGTCCGGACTTTAGGCAGTACTTC	CASSLDRPDFRQYF
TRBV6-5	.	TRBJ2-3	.	TGTGCCAGCAGTTACAGGGCGGGGCTTGGGGATACGCAGTATTTT	CASSYRAGLGDTQYF
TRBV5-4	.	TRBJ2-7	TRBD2	TGTGCCAGCAGCTTGGGTCCTAGCGGATCCTACGAGCAGTACTTC	CASSLGPSGSYEQYF
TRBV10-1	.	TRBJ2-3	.	TGCGCCAGCAGTGAAGCGGCAACGGCCACAGATACGCAGTATTTT	CASSEAATATDTQYF
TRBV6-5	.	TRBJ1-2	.	TGTGCCAGCAGTCTAAGAGGGGGTGGCTACACCTTC	CASSLRGGGYTF
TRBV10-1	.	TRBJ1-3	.	TGCGCCAGCAGCCCCGCGGGGGACTTTGGAAACACCATATATTTT	CASSPAGDFGNTIYF
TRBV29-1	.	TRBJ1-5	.	TGCAGCGTGTCCATGGACAGAAACAATCAGCCCCAGCATTTT	CSVSMDRNNQPQHF
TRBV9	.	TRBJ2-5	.	TGTGCCAGCAGCGTAGGAGGGTTTGAGACCCAGTACTTC	CASSVGGFETQYF
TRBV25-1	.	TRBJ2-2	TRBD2	TGTGCCAGCAGAGAGCGGGGTTACACCGGGGAGCTGTTTTTT	CASRERGYTGELFF
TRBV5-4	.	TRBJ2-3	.	TGTGCCAGCACCCTTGGCGGGACCCTCACAGATACGCAGTATTTT	CASTLGGTLTDTQYF